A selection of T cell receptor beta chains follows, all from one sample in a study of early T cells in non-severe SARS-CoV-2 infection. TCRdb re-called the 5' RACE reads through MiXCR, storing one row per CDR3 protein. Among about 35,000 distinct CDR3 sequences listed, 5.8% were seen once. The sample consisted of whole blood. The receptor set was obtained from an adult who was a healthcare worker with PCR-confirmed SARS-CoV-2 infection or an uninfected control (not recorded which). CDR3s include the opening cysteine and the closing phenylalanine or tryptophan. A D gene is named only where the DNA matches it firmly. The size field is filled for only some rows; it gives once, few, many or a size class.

CASSSRGQGEATQYF TGTGCCAGCAGCTCCCGGGGACAGGGTGAGGCGACCCAGTACTTC TRBJ2-5 TRBD1 few TRBV7-9
CASSSSRRSNYEQYF TGTGCCAGCAGCAGTTCCCGAAGATCTAACTACGAGCAGTACTTC TRBJ2-7 . . TRBV7-2
CASSPWGGGPSSYEQYF TGTGCCAGCAGCCCCTGGGGGGGAGGGCCCAGCTCCTACGAGCAGTACTTC TRBJ2-7 TRBD2 many TRBV7-9
CASSHIPPGAEQYF TGCGCCAGCAGCCATATCCCCCCGGGTGCCGAGCAGTACTTC TRBJ2-7 . few TRBV4-1
CASSIRDYNEQFF TGCGCCAGCAGCATCCGGGATTACAATGAGCAGTTCTTC TRBJ2-1 . many TRBV5-1
CASSLASGADTQYF TGTGCCAGCAGCTTGGCTAGCGGGGCAGATACGCAGTATTTT TRBJ2-3 TRBD2 . TRBV5-4
CASSRPGAANSPLHF TGTGCCAGCAGCCGCCCCGGGGCGGCCAATTCACCCCTCCACTTT TRBJ1-6 . . TRBV7-2
CASSDSLSGANVLTF TGTGCCAGCAGTGACAGCCTCTCTGGGGCCAACGTCCTGACTTTC TRBJ2-6 . many TRBV28
CASSESNGNTIYF TGCGCCAGCAGTGAGTCTAATGGAAACACCATATATTTT TRBJ1-3 . many TRBV10-2
CASKGGLSTEQYF TGTGCCAGTAAAGGGGGGCTCTCTACCGAGCAGTACTTC TRBJ2-7 . many TRBV19
CASSRALAGGQETQYF TGTGCCAGCAGTCGAGCCCTAGCGGGAGGGCAAGAGACCCAGTACTTC TRBJ2-5 TRBD2 . TRBV6-5
CSARRDYSYNEQFF TGCAGTGCGCGCCGGGACTACTCCTACAATGAGCAGTTCTTC TRBJ2-1 TRBD2 many TRBV20-1
CASSQEVTYEQYF TGTGCCAGCAGCCAAGAGGTGACCTACGAGCAGTACTTC TRBJ2-7 . many TRBV14
CASAPDRQGVQYF TGTGCCAGCGCGCCAGACCGTCAGGGGGTGCAGTACTTC TRBJ2-7 TRBD1 . TRBV6-1
CASRLDRGLNSPLHF TGTGCCAGCAGACTCGACAGGGGGCTGAATTCACCCCTCCACTTT TRBJ1-6 TRBD1 many TRBV12-3/TRBV12-4
CASSYSTSRGGSTDTQYF TGTGCCAGCAGTTACTCGACCTCCAGGGGAGGTAGCACAGATACGCAGTATTTT TRBJ2-3 . many TRBV6-5
CASSYRTQSIYNEQFF TGTGCCAGCAGTTACCGGACACAATCGATCTACAATGAGCAGTTCTTC TRBJ2-1 . many TRBV6-6
CATSPPGLAGGGETQYF TGTGCCACCAGTCCACCGGGACTAGCGGGAGGAGGTGAGACCCAGTACTTC TRBJ2-5 TRBD2 many TRBV24-1